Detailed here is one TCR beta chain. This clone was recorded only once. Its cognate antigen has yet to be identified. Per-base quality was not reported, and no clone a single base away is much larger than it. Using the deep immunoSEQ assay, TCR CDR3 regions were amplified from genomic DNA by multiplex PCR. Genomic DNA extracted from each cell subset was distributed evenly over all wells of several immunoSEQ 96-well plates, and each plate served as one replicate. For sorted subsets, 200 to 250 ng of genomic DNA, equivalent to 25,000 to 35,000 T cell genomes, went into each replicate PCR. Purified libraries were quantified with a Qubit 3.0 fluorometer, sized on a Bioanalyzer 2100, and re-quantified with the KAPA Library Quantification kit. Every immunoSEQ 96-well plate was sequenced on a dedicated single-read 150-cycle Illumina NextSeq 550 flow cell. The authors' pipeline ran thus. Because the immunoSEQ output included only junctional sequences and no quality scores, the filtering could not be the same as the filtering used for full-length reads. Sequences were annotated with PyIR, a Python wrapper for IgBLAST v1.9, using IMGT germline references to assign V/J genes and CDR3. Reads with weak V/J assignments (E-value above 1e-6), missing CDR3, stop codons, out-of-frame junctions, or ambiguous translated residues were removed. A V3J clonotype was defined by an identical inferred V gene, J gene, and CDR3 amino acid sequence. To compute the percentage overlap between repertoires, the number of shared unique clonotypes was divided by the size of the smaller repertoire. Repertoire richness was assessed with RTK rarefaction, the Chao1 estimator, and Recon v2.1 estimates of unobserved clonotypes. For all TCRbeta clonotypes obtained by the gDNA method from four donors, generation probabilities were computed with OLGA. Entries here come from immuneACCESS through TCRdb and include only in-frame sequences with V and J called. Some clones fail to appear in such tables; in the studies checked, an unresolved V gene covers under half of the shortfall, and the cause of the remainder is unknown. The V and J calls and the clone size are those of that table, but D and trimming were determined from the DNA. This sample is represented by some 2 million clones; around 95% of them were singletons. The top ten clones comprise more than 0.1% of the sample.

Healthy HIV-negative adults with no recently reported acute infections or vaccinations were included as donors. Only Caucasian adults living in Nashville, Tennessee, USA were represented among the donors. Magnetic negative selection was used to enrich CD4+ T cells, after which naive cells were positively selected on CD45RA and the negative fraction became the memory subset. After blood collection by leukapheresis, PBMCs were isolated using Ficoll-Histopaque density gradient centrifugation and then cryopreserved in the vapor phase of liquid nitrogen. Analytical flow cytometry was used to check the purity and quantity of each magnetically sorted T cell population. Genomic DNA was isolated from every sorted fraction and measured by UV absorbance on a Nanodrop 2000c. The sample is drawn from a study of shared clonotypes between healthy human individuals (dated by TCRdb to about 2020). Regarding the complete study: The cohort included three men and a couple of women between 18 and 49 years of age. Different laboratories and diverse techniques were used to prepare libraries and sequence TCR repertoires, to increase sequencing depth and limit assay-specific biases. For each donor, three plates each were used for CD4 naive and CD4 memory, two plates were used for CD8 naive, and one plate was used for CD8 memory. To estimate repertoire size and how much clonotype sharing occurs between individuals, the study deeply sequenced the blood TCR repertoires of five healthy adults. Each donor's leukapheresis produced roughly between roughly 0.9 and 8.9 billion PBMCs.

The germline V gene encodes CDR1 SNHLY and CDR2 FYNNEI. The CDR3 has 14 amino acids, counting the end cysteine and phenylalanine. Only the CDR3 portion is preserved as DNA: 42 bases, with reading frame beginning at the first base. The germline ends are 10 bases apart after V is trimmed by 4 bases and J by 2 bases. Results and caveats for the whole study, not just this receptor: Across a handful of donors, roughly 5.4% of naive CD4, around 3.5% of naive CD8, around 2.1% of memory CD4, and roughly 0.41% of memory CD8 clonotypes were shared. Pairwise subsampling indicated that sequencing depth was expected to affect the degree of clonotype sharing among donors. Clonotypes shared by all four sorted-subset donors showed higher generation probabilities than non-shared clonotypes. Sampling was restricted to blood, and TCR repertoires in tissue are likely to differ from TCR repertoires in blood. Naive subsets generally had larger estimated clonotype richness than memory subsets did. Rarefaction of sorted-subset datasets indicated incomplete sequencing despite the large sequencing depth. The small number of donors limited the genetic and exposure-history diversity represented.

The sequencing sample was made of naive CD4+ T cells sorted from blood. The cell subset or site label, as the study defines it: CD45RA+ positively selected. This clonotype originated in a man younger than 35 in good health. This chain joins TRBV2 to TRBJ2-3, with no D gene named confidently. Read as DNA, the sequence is TGTGCCAGCAGTGTAGCTACGGACACAGATACGCAGTATTTT. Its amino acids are CASSVATDTDTQYF.